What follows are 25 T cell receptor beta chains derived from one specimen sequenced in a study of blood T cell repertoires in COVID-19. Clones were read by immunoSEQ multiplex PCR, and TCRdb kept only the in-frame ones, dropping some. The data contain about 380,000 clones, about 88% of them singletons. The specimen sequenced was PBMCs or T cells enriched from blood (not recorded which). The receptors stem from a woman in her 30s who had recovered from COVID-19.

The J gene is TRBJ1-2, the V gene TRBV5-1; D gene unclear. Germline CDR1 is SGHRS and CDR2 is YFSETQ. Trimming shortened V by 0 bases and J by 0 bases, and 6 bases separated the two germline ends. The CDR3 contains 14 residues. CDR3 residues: CASSLGVANYGYTF. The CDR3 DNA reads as TGCGCCAGCAGCTTGGGCGTAGCTAACTATGGCTACACCTTC.

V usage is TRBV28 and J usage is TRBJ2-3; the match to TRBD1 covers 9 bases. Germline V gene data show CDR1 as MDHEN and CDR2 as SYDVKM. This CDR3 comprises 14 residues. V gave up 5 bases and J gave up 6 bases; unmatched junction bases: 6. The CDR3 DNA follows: TGTGCCAGCAGTCTCGACAGGGGGAAGGATACGCAGTATTTT. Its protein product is CASSLDRGKDTQYF.

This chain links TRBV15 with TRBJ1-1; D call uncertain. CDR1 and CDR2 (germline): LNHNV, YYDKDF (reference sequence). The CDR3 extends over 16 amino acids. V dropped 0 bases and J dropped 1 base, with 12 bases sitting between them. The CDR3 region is CATSRDTLTPNTEAFF. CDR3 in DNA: TGTGCCACCAGCAGAGATACCCTGACTCCGAACACTGAAGCTTTCTTT.

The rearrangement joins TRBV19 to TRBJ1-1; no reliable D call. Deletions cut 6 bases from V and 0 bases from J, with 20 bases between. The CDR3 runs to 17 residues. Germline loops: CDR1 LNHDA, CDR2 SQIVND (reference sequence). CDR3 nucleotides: TGTGCCAGTAGCCCGTCGCAGGTGGCCCAAATGAACACTGAAGCTTTCTTT. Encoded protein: CASSPSQVAQMNTEAFF.

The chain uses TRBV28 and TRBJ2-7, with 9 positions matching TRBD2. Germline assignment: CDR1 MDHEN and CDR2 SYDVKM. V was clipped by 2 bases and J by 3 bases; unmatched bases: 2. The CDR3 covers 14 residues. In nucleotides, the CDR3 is TGTGCCAGCAGTTTAGAAGCGGGGGGCTACGAGCAGTACTTC. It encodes CASSLEAGGYEQYF.

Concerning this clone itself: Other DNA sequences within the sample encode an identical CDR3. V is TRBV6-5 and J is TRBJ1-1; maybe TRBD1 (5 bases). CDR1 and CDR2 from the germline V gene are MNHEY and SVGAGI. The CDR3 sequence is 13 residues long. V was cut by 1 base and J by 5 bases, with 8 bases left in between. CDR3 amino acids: CASSYFRGTEAFF. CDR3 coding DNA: TGTGCCAGCAGTTACTTCCGGGGGACTGAAGCTTTCTTT.

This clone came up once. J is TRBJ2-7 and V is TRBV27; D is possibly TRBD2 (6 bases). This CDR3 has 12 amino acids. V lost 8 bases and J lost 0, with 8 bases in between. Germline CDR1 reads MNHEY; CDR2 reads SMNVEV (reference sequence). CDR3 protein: CASGGNSYEQYF. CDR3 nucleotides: TGTGCCAGCGGGGGGAACTCCTACGAGCAGTACTTC.

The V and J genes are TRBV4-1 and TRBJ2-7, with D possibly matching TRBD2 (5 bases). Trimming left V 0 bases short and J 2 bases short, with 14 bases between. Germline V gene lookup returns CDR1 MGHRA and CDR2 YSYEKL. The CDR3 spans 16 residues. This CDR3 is CASSQEIGEGPYEQYF. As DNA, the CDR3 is TGCGCCAGCAGCCAAGAGATCGGGGAAGGGCCCTACGAGCAGTACTTC.

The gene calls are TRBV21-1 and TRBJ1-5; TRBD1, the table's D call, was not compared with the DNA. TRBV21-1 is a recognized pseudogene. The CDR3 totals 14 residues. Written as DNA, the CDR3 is TGTGCCAGCACGCCCAGGGGGTGCAATCAGCCCCAGCATTTT. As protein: CASTPRGCNQPQHF.

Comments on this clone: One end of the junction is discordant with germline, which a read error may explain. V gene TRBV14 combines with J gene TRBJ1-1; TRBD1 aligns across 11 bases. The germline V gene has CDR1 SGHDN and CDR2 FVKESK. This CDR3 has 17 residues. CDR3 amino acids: CASSQGDGTGGGTEASF. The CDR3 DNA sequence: TGTGCCAGCAGCCAAGGTGATGGGACAGGGGGAGGGACTGAAGCTTCCTTT.

CDR3 sequence: CAWSADRGEGSPLHF. CDR3 coding DNA: TGTGCCTGGAGTGCCGACAGGGGGGAAGGTTCACCCCTCCACTTT. The chain links TRBV30 to TRBJ1-6; 9 bases are shared with TRBD1. The junction had 7 bases not matched to a gene; V was cut back by 1 base and J by 9 bases. The CDR3 totals 15 residues. CDR1 is GTSNPN, CDR2 SVGIG, per germline (reference sequence).

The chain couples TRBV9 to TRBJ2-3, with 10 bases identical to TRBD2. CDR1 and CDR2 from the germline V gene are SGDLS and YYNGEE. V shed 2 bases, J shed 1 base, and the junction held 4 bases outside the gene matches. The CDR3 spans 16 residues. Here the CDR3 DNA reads TGTGCCAGCAGCGTCGGGACTAGCGACCGCACAGATACGCAGTATTTT. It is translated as CASSVGTSDRTDTQYF.

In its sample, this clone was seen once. CDR3 sequence reads: CASSRPGSNSPLHF. The CDR3 nucleotides read TGTGCCAGCAGTAGGCCCGGGTCAAATTCACCCCTCCACTTT. The rearrangement joins TRBV6-5 to TRBJ1-6, with unresolved D. V shed 5 bases and J shed 7 bases, with 12 bases lying between them. The CDR3 consists of 14 residues. Germline V lookup: CDR1 MNHEY, CDR2 SVGAGI.

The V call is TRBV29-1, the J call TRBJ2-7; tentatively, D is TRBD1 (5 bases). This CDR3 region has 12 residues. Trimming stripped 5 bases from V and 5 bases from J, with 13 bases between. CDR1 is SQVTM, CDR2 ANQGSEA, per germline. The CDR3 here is CSVNGWGNEQYF. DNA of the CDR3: TGCAGCGTTAACGGATGGGGCAACGAGCAGTACTTC.

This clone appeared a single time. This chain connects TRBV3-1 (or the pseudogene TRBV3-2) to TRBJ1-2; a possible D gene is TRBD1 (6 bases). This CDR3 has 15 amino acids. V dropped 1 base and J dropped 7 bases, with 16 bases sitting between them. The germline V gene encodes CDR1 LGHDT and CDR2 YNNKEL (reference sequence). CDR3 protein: CASSQAPGTTPGYTF. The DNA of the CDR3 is TGTGCCAGCAGCCAAGCCCCTGGGACAACCCCTGGCTACACCTTC.

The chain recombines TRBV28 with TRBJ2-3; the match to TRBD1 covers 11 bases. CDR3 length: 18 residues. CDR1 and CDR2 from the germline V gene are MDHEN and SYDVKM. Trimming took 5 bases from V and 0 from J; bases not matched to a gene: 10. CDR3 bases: TGTGCCAGCAGTCCGGGGACAGGGGGGTCCTACAGCACAGATACGCAGTATTTT. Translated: CASSPGTGGSYSTDTQYF.

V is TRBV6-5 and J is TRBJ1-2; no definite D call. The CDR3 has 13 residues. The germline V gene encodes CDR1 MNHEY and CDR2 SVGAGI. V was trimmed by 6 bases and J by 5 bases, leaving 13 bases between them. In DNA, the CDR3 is TGTGCCAGCAGCGCTACCGCGGGGTATGGCTACACCTTC. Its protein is CASSATAGYGYTF.

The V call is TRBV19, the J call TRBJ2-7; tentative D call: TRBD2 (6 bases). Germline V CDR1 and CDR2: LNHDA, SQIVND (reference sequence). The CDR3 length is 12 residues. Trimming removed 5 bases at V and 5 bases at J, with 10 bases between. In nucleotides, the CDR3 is TGTGCCAGTAGTCTCTCGGGGGACGAGCAGTACTTC. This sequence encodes CASSLSGDEQYF.

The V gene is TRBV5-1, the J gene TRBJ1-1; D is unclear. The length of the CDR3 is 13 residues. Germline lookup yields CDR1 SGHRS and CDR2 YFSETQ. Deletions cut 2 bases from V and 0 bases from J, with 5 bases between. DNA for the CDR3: TGCGCCAGCAGCTTCGTATTGAACACTGAAGCTTTCTTT. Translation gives CASSFVLNTEAFF.

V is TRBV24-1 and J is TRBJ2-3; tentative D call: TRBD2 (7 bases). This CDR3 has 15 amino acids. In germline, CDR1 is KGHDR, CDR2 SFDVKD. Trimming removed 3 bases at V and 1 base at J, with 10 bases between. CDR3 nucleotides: TGTGCCACCAGTGATGCGCGGGGGCGCACAGATACGCAGTATTTT. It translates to CATSDARGRTDTQYF.

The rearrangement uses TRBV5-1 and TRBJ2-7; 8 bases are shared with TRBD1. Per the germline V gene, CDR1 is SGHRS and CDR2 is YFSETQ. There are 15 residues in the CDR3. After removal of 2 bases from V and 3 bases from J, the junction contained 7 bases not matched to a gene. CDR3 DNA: TGCGCCAGCAGCTTAATGGAGACAGGGGACTACGAGCAGTACTTC. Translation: CASSLMETGDYEQYF.

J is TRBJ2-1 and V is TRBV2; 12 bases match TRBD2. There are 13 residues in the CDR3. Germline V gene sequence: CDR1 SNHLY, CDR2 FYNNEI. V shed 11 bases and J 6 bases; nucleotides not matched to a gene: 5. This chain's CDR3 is CAGLAGGTNEQFF. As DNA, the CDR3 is TGTGCCGGCCTAGCGGGGGGGACCAATGAGCAGTTCTTC.

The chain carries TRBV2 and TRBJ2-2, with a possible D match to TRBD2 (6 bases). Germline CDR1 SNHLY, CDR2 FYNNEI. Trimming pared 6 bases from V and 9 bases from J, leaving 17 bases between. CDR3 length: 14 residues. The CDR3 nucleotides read TGTGCCAGCAGGCCTGGGACTGGGGTCCGGGAGCTGTTTTTT. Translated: CASRPGTGVRELFF.

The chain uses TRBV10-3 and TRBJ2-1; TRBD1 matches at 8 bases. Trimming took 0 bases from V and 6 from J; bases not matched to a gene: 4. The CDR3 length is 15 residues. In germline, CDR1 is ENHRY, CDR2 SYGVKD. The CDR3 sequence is CAISESRGQANEQFF. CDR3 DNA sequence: TGTGCCATCAGTGAGTCGAGGGGACAGGCCAATGAGCAGTTCTTC.

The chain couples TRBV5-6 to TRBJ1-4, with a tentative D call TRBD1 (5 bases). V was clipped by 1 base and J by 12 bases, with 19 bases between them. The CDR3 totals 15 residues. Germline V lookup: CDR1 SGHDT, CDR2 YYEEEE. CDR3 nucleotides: TGTGCCAGCAGCTTGAGGGGACCGGGGGGGTTGGAACTGTTTTTT. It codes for CASSLRGPGGLELFF.